A selection of T cell receptor beta chains follows, all from one sample in a study of blood T cell repertoires in COVID-19. Libraries were prepared by immunoSEQ multiplex PCR; TCRdb keeps only in-frame clonotypes and omits some of them. The sample consists of a few hundred thousand clones, 85% of them appearing once. Material for sequencing was peripheral blood. These receptors originate from a woman aged 18-35 years with acute or convalescent COVID-19. Both conserved end residues are part of each CDR3. Fields, in order: CDR3 protein, CDR3 DNA, J gene, V gene, clone size, D gene. The D gene is left open where the match is weak. Clone size is not always given. Where it is, it says once, few, many or a class for expanded clones.

CDR3aa: CASSPTSDLQETQYF
CDR3nt: TGTGCCAGCAGCCCCACAAGCGACTTACAAGAGACCCAGTACTTC
j_gene: TRBJ2-5
v_gene: TRBV9
abundance: .
d_gene: .

CDR3aa: CAWSGSRYQETQYF
CDR3nt: TGTGCCTGGAGTGGAAGCAGGTACCAAGAGACCCAGTACTTC
j_gene: TRBJ2-5
v_gene: TRBV30
abundance: .
d_gene: .

CDR3aa: CASQGQNTEAFF
CDR3nt: TGTGCCAGCCAGGGCCAGAACACTGAAGCTTTCTTT
j_gene: TRBJ1-1
v_gene: TRBV19
abundance: .
d_gene: .

CDR3aa: CASSTRDSTNGYTF
CDR3nt: TGTGCCAGTAGTACCCGGGACAGCACCAATGGCTACACCTTC
j_gene: TRBJ1-2
v_gene: TRBV19
abundance: .
d_gene: TRBD1

CDR3aa: CASSIDRYRVDEPQHF
CDR3nt: TGTGCCAGTAGTATAGATCGGTACAGGGTTGATGAGCCCCAGCATTTT
j_gene: TRBJ1-5
v_gene: TRBV19
abundance: .
d_gene: .

CDR3aa: CASSVTAMNTEAFF
CDR3nt: TGTGCCAGCAGCGTGACAGCGATGAACACTGAAGCTTTCTTT
j_gene: TRBJ1-1
v_gene: TRBV9
abundance: .
d_gene: .

CDR3aa: CASSPRDRSLTGELFF
CDR3nt: TGTGCCAGCAGCCCTCGGGACAGGAGTTTGACCGGGGAGCTGTTTTTT
j_gene: TRBJ2-2
v_gene: TRBV7-3
abundance: .
d_gene: TRBD1

CDR3aa: CASSVSGNSPLHF
CDR3nt: TGCGCCAGCAGTGTATCGGGAAATTCACCCCTCCACTTT
j_gene: TRBJ1-6
v_gene: TRBV10-1
abundance: once
d_gene: .

CDR3aa: CASSLGRSFGNEQFF
CDR3nt: TGCGCCAGCAGCTTGGGGCGGAGCTTTGGGAATGAGCAGTTCTTC
j_gene: TRBJ2-1
v_gene: TRBV5-1
abundance: .
d_gene: .

CDR3aa: CASSESSVYNEQFF
CDR3nt: TGTGCCAGCAGCGAGTCTAGCGTCTACAATGAGCAGTTCTTC
j_gene: TRBJ2-1
v_gene: TRBV9
abundance: .
d_gene: .

CDR3aa: CASSEQGVDNQPQHF
CDR3nt: TGTGCCAGCAGCGAACAGGGGGTAGACAATCAGCCCCAGCATTTT
j_gene: TRBJ1-5
v_gene: TRBV6-4
abundance: .
d_gene: TRBD1

CDR3aa: CASRTGTGDWAFF
CDR3nt: TGTGCCAGCAGAACCGGGACAGGGGATTGGGCTTTCTTT
j_gene: TRBJ1-1
v_gene: TRBV6-6
abundance: .
d_gene: TRBD1

CDR3aa: CASSQAQGATEAFF
CDR3nt: TGTGCCAGCAGCCAAGCTCAGGGGGCCACTGAAGCTTTCTTT
j_gene: TRBJ1-1
v_gene: TRBV3-1/TRBV3-2
abundance: .
d_gene: TRBD1

CDR3aa: CASSFQFRGTNEKLFF
CDR3nt: TGTGCCAGCAGTTTTCAATTCCGGGGAACTAATGAAAAACTGTTTTTT
j_gene: TRBJ1-4
v_gene: TRBV27
abundance: .
d_gene: .

CDR3aa: CASVAGVTGTEQFF
CDR3nt: TGTGCCAGCGTAGCGGGGGTTACGGGAACTGAGCAGTTCTTC
j_gene: TRBJ2-1
v_gene: TRBV6-5
abundance: .
d_gene: TRBD2

CDR3aa: CASSELGVGGRNTEAFF
CDR3nt: TGTGCCAGCAGTGAACTCGGCGTGGGCGGGCGGAACACTGAAGCTTTCTTT
j_gene: TRBJ1-1
v_gene: TRBV25-1
abundance: once
d_gene: .